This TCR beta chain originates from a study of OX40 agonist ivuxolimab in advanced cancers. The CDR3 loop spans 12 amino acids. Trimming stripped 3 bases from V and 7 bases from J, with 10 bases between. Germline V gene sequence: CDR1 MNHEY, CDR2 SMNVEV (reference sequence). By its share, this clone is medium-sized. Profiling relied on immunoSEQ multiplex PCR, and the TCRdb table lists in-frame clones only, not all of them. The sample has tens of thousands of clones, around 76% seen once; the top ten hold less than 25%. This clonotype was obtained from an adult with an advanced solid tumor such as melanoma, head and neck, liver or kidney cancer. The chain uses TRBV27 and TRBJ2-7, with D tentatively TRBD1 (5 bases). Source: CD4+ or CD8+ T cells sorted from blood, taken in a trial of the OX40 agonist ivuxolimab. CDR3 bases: TGTGCCAGCAGTTTGATGGGGCGGGAGCAGTACTTC. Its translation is CASSLMGREQYF.